This T cell receptor (beta chain) was recorded in a study of CD8 T cells in Susac syndrome (dated by TCRdb to 2018 to 2020). Looking at the study overall: The study used repertoire sequencing to test whether antigen drove CD8+ T cell activation and differentiation in Susac syndrome. Overall study outcomes, separate from this receptor: The number of individuals in the TCR sequencing and HLA analysis was recognized as being relatively small.

RNA was extracted using the RNeasy kit, and roughly 0.5 to 1 microgram was reverse transcribed with random hexamers. TCR beta CDR3 regions were amplified with the immunoSEQ multiplex PCR assay covering 54 Vbeta and 13 Jbeta segments. Bias from PCR amplification was corrected by using a synthetic template baseline for primer optimization and for computational correction. The original pipeline was this. Only productive sequences were kept, with reads annotated to V, D and J genes according to IMGT and analyzed in immunoSEQ Analyzer. Clonality was computed as one minus Shannon entropy normalized by log2 of the number of productive unique sequences. For each patient and control, public and private clones were evaluated among the 100 most prevalent clones. Clones were defined as Susac-specific if absent from the healthy and MS cohorts, from approximately 1,100 published viral clones and from other ImmuneACCESS disease sequences. TCRdb applied fastp at Q25 and MiXCR to the public reads, then kept only in-frame beta chains. Rows with one shared CDR3 protein collapse into an entry with the most common genes and DNA. The V and J calls follow TCRdb's processing rather than the paper's. Here the sample has about 130,000 distinct CDR3 sequences; around 95% occur a single time. The ten largest clones take up over 0.065% of the sample.

Peripheral blood CD8+ and CD4+ T cells from healthy donors, Susac syndrome patients and multiple sclerosis patients were profiled using high-throughput TCR beta sequencing. Healthy donors were age- and sex-matched controls. CD8+ TEMRA cells were enriched by FACS, while bulk CD8+ and CD4+ T cells were purified by magnetic negative isolation. Blood was drawn into EDTA tubes, processed within 24 hours, and PBMCs were isolated by density gradient centrifugation. PBMCs destined for TCR sequencing were cryopreserved in liquid nitrogen and later thawed in a 37 °C water bath. The sorted or isolated CD4+, CD8+ and CD8+ TEMRA cells reached a purity of at least 90%. Notes on this clonotype: The target of this receptor is not known. Base qualities are not provided; no much larger clone lies one nucleotide away.

Taken from the germline V gene, the CDR1 and CDR2 loops are SGHRS and YFSETQ. From the cysteine up to the phenylalanine, the CDR3 has a length of 18 residues. Of all the DNA, just the CDR3 is kept, 54 bases in frame from base 1. V is trimmed back by 4 bases and J by 2 bases, and the junction contains 10 bases that no gene match accounts for. This clonotype was obtained from a human donor in good health. The sequenced sample consisted of CD4+ T cells from PBMCs. Recombination joined TRBV5-1 with TRBJ2-5; the central 14 bases match TRBD2. For the CDR3, the sequence is CASSVLAGTSGRQETQYF. The DNA reads TGCGCCAGCAGCGTCTTAGCGGGGACTAGCGGGAGACAAGAGACCCAGTACTTC.